This record concerns one T cell receptor beta chain sequence. Its cognate antigen is unknown. The sample originates from a study of cytomegalovirus exposure and HLA in healthy donors. Broader study findings: DRB1 had the most TCR associations and HLA-C the fewest, a later analysis found, with rates varying by HLA locus.

PCR amplification relied on 60 Vbeta primers (plus 13 Jbeta primers). Sequencing used immunoSEQ multiplex PCR; TCRdb keeps in-frame clones, though not all of them. The sample consists of fewer than 200,000 clones, approximately 80% of them appearing once. The V and J ends lost 7 bases and 4 bases respectively, with 16 bases between them. The CDR3 runs 14 residues. Germline V gives CDR1 SGHNT, CDR2 YYREEE (reference sequence). The sequenced sample consisted of PBMCs. The chain recombines TRBV5-4 with TRBJ2-3, with D perhaps TRBD2 (5 bases). This receptor was obtained from a man under 40 in good health and CMV-seropositive. CDR3 nucleotide sequence: TGTGCCAGCGCGAAGGGCGGGTGGCCAGATACGCAGTATTTT. Residues: CASAKGGWPDTQYF. The entire variable domain, with the rest obtained from reference TRBV5-4 and TRBJ2-3, is as follows: ETGVTQSPTHLIKTRGQQVTLRCSSQSGHNTVSWYQQALGQGPQFIFQYYREEENGRGNFPPRFSGLQFPNYSSELNVNALELDDSALYLCASAKGGWPDTQYFGPGTRLTVL.